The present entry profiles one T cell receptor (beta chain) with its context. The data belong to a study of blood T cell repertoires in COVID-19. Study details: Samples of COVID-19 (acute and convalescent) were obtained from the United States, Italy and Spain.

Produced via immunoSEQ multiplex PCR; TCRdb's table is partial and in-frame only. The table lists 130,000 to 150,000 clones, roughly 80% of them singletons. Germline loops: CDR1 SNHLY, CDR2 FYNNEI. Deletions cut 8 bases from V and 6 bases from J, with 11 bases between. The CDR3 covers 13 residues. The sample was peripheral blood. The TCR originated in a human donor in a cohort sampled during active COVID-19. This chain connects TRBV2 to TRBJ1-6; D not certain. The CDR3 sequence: CASSETRNSPLHF. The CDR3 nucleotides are TGTGCCAGCTCTGAGACACGTAATTCACCCCTCCACTTT.